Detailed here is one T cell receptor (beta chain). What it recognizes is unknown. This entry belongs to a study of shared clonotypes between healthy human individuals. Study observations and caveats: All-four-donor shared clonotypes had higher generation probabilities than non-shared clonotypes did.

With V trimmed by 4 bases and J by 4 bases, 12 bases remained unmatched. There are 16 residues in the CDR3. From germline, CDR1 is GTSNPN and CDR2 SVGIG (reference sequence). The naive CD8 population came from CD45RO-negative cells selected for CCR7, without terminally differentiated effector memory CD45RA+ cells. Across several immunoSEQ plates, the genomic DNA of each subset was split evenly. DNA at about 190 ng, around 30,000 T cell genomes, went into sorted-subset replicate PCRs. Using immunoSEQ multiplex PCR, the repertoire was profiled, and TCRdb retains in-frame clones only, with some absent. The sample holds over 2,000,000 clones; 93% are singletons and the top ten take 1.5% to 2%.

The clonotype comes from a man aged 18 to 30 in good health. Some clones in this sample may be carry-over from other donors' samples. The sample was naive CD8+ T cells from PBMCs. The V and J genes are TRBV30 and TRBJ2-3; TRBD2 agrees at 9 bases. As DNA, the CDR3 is TGTGCCTGGAATGGGGTAGCGGGAGTTCAAGCAGATACGCAGTATTTT. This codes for CAWNGVAGVQADTQYF.